The present T cell receptor beta chain was sequenced within a study of T cells in Graves' hyperthyroidism and ophthalmopathy. Study findings and constraints: Most expanded thyroid clonotypes above 0.001 recurred in blood. Ophthalmopathy was model-predicted a median roughly six months pre-onset.

Researchers amplified the TCR beta CDR3 regions from RNA transcripts. HTBI primers drove first-round RT-PCR of the TCR CDR3. Via MiXCR, TCRdb re-called the multiplex PCR reads, giving one row per CDR3 protein. The sample lists 560,000 or so distinct CDR3 sequences; roughly 50% were seen once. Only a few counts were recorded for this clonotype. What it recognizes is unknown. Patients aged 18 to 65 had newly diagnosed hyperthyroidism that had lasted under 2 months. Diagnosing involved the use of clinical symptoms, serum thyroxine and TRAb, thyroid ultrasound and orbital computed tomography. Sequencing was carried out using peripheral blood or thyroid tissue (not recorded which). This sequence originates from a woman under 30 with Graves' hyperthyroidism.

The CDR3 DNA follows: TGTGCCAGCAGCGCCGACACGGCGTTTGGCAATCAGCCCCAGCATTTT. Its translation is CASSADTAFGNQPQHF. This sequence joins TRBV12-3 or TRBV12-4 and TRBJ1-5; no definite D call. Trimming removed 6 bases at V and 2 bases at J, with 17 bases between. This CDR3 has 16 amino acids.